The next 30 T cell receptor beta chains were all read from a single sample in a study of CD8 T cells in Susac syndrome. Random hexamers were used to reverse transcribe roughly 0.45 to 1 ug of RNA. One entry per CDR3 protein results from TCRdb running MiXCR on the immunoSEQ multiplex PCR reads. The table includes roughly 84,000 distinct CDR3 sequences, around 96% detected once. Source material: CD8+ T cells from PBMCs. The receptor set was obtained from a human donor with Susac syndrome.

The table lists this clonotype with a count of one. The chain carries TRBV29-1 and TRBJ1-2; D call uncertain. This CDR3 is 11 amino acids long. V lost 7 bases and J lost 6, with 12 bases in between. Germline V lookup: CDR1 SQVTM, CDR2 ANQGSEA. The CDR3 DNA follows: TGCAGCGGTCGACTTCTTGATGGCTACACCTTC. It specifies CSGRLLDGYTF.

The J gene is TRBJ2-5, the V gene TRBV5-1, with 12 bases that match TRBD2. The germline V gene encodes CDR1 SGHRS and CDR2 YFSETQ. V shed 2 bases, J shed 5 bases, and the junction held 10 bases outside the gene matches. The CDR3 length is 17 residues. The chain's CDR3 is CASSLPSGRAFLETQYF. In nucleotides, the CDR3 is TGCGCCAGCAGCTTACCTAGCGGGAGGGCCTTCTTGGAGACCCAGTACTTC.

The chain carries TRBV6-5 and TRBJ1-5; D is unresolved. Germline-derived CDR1 and CDR2 are MNHEY and SVGAGI. The CDR3 is 15 amino acids. V was clipped by 2 bases and J by 0 bases, with 8 bases between them. The CDR3 sequence: CASSYRHYSNQPQHF. The CDR3 coding sequence is TGTGCCAGCAGTTACCGACACTATAGCAATCAGCCCCAGCATTTT.

The chain has TRBV29-1 and TRBJ2-3; 8 bases agree with TRBD1. Germline CDR1 is SQVTM and CDR2 is ANQGSEA. Trimming cost V 7 bases and J 2 bases; bases outside gene matches: 8. There are 14 residues in the CDR3. The CDR3 here is CSAGQGSPTDTQYF. For the CDR3, the DNA is TGCAGCGCCGGACAGGGATCGCCCACAGATACGCAGTATTTT.

This rearrangement joins TRBV19 to TRBJ2-7; no firm D call. Trimming cost V 9 bases and J 6 bases, with 15 bases left between them. Germline values: CDR1 LNHDA, CDR2 SQIVND (reference sequence). The CDR3 runs to 12 residues. The CDR3 sequence: CASGSGRREQYF. The CDR3 DNA is TGTGCCAGCGGGTCAGGACGTCGCGAGCAGTACTTC.

The chain has TRBV20-1 and TRBJ2-1, with 8 nucleotides matching TRBD1. Losses at the gene ends were 6 bases for V and 8 bases for J; bases not matched to a gene: 9. Germline assignment: CDR1 DFQATT and CDR2 SNEGSKA (reference sequence). The CDR3 length is 13 residues. CDR3 sequence (DNA): TGCAGTGCCCCGACAGGGGTAGTAGATGAGCAGTTCTTC. Translating it yields CSAPTGVVDEQFF.

This clonotype showed up just a few times. The chain carries TRBV29-1 and TRBJ2-3; tentative D call: TRBD1 (6 bases). Between the trimmed V and J ends, which lost 7 bases and 7 bases, there was a span of 21 bases. Germline V gene sequence: CDR1 SQVTM, CDR2 ANQGSEA. The CDR3 consists of 14 residues. CDR3 bases: TGCAGCGCGAACAGGGTGGGAGATACTAATACGCAGTATTTT. It translates to CSANRVGDTNTQYF.

The chain uses TRBV4-2 and TRBJ2-1, with unresolved D. V lost 0 bases and J lost 12, with 9 bases in between. CDR3 size: 12 residues. From germline, CDR1 is LGHNA and CDR2 YNFKEQ. In DNA form, the CDR3 reads TGTGCCAGCAGCCAAGAGCACCCCCCGCAGTTCTTC. Protein: CASSQEHPPQFF.

The V and J genes are TRBV20-1 and TRBJ2-1, with D possibly matching TRBD1 (5 bases). CDR1 and CDR2 from the germline V gene are DFQATT and SNEGSKA (reference sequence). The V end was cut by 6 bases, the J end by 6 bases, with 9 bases between. The CDR3 is 11 residues long. In DNA, the CDR3 is TGCAGTGCAGGGGCCGGCAATGAGCAGTTCTTC. Its protein product is CSAGAGNEQFF.

The CDR3 here is CASSDGTGGSPLHF. The CDR3 nucleotides read TGTGCCAGCAGTGACGGGACAGGGGGTTCACCCCTCCACTTT. This chain uses TRBV6-4 with TRBJ1-6, with 11 nucleotides matching TRBD1. Trimming removed 2 bases from V and 9 bases from J; junction bases left unmatched: 0. The CDR3 length is 14 residues. Per germline, CDR1 MRHNA and CDR2 SNTAGT.

The V gene is TRBV4-2, the J gene TRBJ2-5, with no clear D. The germline V gene encodes CDR1 LGHNA and CDR2 YNFKEQ. The V end lost 4 bases, the J end lost 2 bases, and 14 bases lay between the germline ends. The CDR3 is made up of 15 amino acids. The CDR3 here is CASSPIAGDQETQYF. The CDR3 DNA sequence: TGTGCCAGCAGCCCTATCGCAGGAGATCAAGAGACCCAGTACTTC.

This sequence joins TRBV5-1 and TRBJ2-7, with TRBD1 identical over 7 bases. Germline assignment: CDR1 SGHRS and CDR2 YFSETQ. The J segment lost 2 bases and the V segment lost 2 bases, leaving 4 bases of the junction unmatched. This CDR3 has 14 amino acids. The chain's CDR3 is CASSFYQGAYEQYF. The CDR3 coding sequence is TGCGCCAGCAGCTTCTATCAGGGGGCCTACGAGCAGTACTTC. The full variable domain, its missing parts supplied by reference TRBV5-1 and TRBJ2-7, is KAGVTQTPRYLIKTRGQQVTLSCSPISGHRSVSWYQQTPGQGLQFLFEYFSETQRNKGNFPGRFSGRQFSNSRSEMNVSTLELGDSALYLCASSFYQGAYEQYFGPGTRLTVT.

This clonotype appeared a single time. The chain couples TRBV29-1 to TRBJ2-1; weak D call: TRBD2 (5 bases). The CDR3 loop spans 15 amino acids. V was shortened by 7 bases and J by 2 bases, with 18 bases between the two germline ends. Per the germline V gene, CDR1 is SQVTM and CDR2 is ANQGSEA. CDR3 amino acids: CSGRTGLWAYNEQFF. The CDR3, as DNA: TGCAGCGGTCGGACTGGCCTTTGGGCCTACAATGAGCAGTTCTTC.

The J gene is TRBJ2-1, the V gene TRBV19; unclear D gene. This CDR3 has 14 amino acids. The V gene's germline CDR1 is LNHDA and CDR2 SQIVND (reference sequence). V was trimmed by 2 bases and J by 9 bases, leaving 14 bases between them. The CDR3 spells CASSIIPGGGEQFF. The CDR3 nucleotides are TGTGCCAGTAGTATAATCCCAGGTGGCGGTGAGCAGTTCTTC. Filled out from reference TRBV19 and TRBJ2-1, the complete variable domain reads DGGITQSPKYLFRKEGQNVTLSCEQNLNHDAMYWYRQDPGQGLRLIYYSQIVNDFQKGDIAEGYSVSREKKESFPLTVTSAQKNPTAFYLCASSIIPGGGEQFFGPGTRLTVL.

The CDR3 DNA follows: TGCAGCATCCCTAGCGGGGCCGAGCAGTACTTC. Its protein is CSIPSGAEQYF. This rearrangement joins TRBV29-1 to TRBJ2-7; 9 bases align to TRBD2. J was trimmed by 6 bases and V by 8 bases; bases with no gene match: 5. This CDR3 region has 11 residues. CDR1 is SQVTM and CDR2 is ANQGSEA in the germline V gene.

The V and J genes are TRBV5-1 and TRBJ2-5; perhaps TRBD2 as D (6 bases). The V end lost 4 bases, the J end lost 0 bases, and 13 bases lay between the germline ends. From germline, CDR1 is SGHRS and CDR2 YFSETQ. The CDR3 totals 15 residues. DNA for the CDR3: TGCGCCAGCAGCATCATGCCGGGGGACCAAGAGACCCAGTACTTC. It yields the protein CASSIMPGDQETQYF.

The genes are TRBV28 and TRBJ1-1; D not resolved. This CDR3 has 17 residues. Germline V gene lookup returns CDR1 MDHEN and CDR2 SYDVKM. Trimming stripped 2 bases from V and 0 bases from J, with 16 bases between. The CDR3 region is CASSLNPQDYMNTEAFF. The CDR3 bases are TGTGCCAGCAGTTTAAACCCCCAGGACTACATGAACACTGAAGCTTTCTTT.

This clonotype occurred once. The chain carries TRBV6-5 and TRBJ2-3, with a possible D match to TRBD1 (6 bases). The CDR3 sequence is 11 residues long. The germline V and J ends were trimmed by 6 bases and 9 bases, with 10 bases remaining between them. Germline V gives CDR1 MNHEY, CDR2 SVGAGI. The CDR3 spells CASSHGGTQYF. The CDR3 DNA sequence: TGTGCCAGCAGCCATGGGGGCACGCAGTATTTT.

The V and J genes are TRBV20-1 and TRBJ1-2; a possible D gene is TRBD1 (6 bases). The V gene's germline CDR1 is DFQATT and CDR2 SNEGSKA (reference sequence). The CDR3 totals 12 residues. V was trimmed by 5 bases and J by 4 bases, leaving 11 bases between them. CDR3 protein: CSAPEQGYGYTF. The DNA of the CDR3 is TGCAGTGCTCCGGAACAGGGCTATGGCTACACCTTC.

V and J are TRBV9 and TRBJ2-2; the D gene is possibly TRBD1 (5 bases). Trimming took off 3 bases at V and 8 bases at J, with 8 bases between the two ends. The CDR3 covers 12 residues. CDR1 is SGDLS, CDR2 YYNGEE, per germline. DNA of the CDR3: TGTGCCAGCAGCGCCAGGGTGGGGGAGCTGTTTTTT. It yields the protein CASSARVGELFF.

This chain joins TRBV29-1 and TRBJ2-7; D gene ambiguous. The CDR3 length is 13 residues. The V gene lost 4 bases and the J gene lost 3 bases, with 13 bases spanning the gap. CDR1 and CDR2 from the germline V gene are SQVTM and ANQGSEA. CDR3 coding DNA: TGCAGCGTTGTCTTGGTAGCCCACTACGAGCAGTACTTC. Translated, it gives CSVVLVAHYEQYF.

In nucleotides, the CDR3 is TGCAGCGTTGAAGATCCCTACCCGACCAAGATGGGCACTGAAGCTTTCTTT. Its protein is CSVEDPYPTKMGTEAFF. The genes are TRBV29-1 and TRBJ1-1; D gene uncertain. The length of the CDR3 is 17 residues. CDR1 and CDR2 (germline): SQVTM, ANQGSEA. V was cut by 0 bases and J by 4 bases, with 21 bases left in between.

The J gene is TRBJ1-2, the V gene TRBV29-1, with 11 bases aligning to TRBD1. CDR1 is SQVTM and CDR2 is ANQGSEA in the germline V gene. The CDR3 spans 13 residues. With V trimmed by 7 bases and J by 1 base, 2 bases remained unmatched. CDR3 region: CSGTGGSNYGYTF. The CDR3 DNA is TGCAGCGGGACAGGGGGCAGTAACTATGGCTACACCTTC.

The V and J genes are TRBV4-2 and TRBJ2-4; possibly TRBD2 for D (5 bases). The CDR3 runs to 15 residues. CDR1 and CDR2 (germline): LGHNA, YNFKEQ. Trimming removed 0 bases from V and 6 bases from J, with 12 bases in between. The CDR3: CASSQERAAGNIQYF. CDR3 coding DNA: TGTGCCAGCAGCCAAGAGAGGGCGGCGGGAAACATTCAGTACTTC.

This chain joins TRBV28 and TRBJ2-7, with D tentatively TRBD1 (6 bases). The germline V gene has CDR1 MDHEN and CDR2 SYDVKM. This CDR3 region has 12 residues. V lost 5 bases and J 5 bases, leaving 10 bases between the germline ends. The CDR3 nucleotides read TGTGCCAGCAGTCCTGGACAGAACGAGCAGTACTTC. It is translated as CASSPGQNEQYF.

J is TRBJ2-5 and V is TRBV3-1; 7 bases map to TRBD2. Germline V gives CDR1 LGHDT, CDR2 YNNKEL (reference sequence). J lost 5 bases, V lost 5 bases, and 8 bases had no gene match. There are 14 residues in the CDR3. CDR3 protein: CASSSGGSPETQYF. As DNA, the CDR3 is TGTGCCAGCAGCTCCGGGGGGTCCCCGGAGACCCAGTACTTC.

The chain couples TRBV20-1 to TRBJ2-4; the match to TRBD2 covers 8 bases. V lost 2 bases and J lost 3; bases outside the gene matches: 6. The CDR3 has 15 residues. The germline CDR1 and CDR2 sequences are DFQATT and SNEGSKA (reference sequence). The CDR3 DNA sequence: TGCAGTGCTAGACTCCAGCGGGGGCTCAAAAACATTCAGTACTTC. It yields the protein CSARLQRGLKNIQYF.

The table lists this clonotype with a few counts. The chain is built from TRBV5-6 and TRBJ2-7; 8 nucleotides agree with TRBD1. This CDR3 comprises 14 residues. Germline V CDR1 and CDR2: SGHDT, YYEEEE. The junction had 5 bases not matched to a gene; V was cut back by 4 bases and J by 2 bases. CDR3: CASSRGQAAYEQYF. The DNA for the CDR3 is TGTGCCAGCAGCCGGGGACAGGCGGCCTACGAGCAGTACTTC.

The J gene is TRBJ2-5, the V gene TRBV15; possibly TRBD1 for D (5 bases). Germline-derived CDR1 and CDR2 are LNHNV and YYDKDF (reference sequence). The CDR3 loop spans 13 amino acids. Deletions cut 5 bases from V and 4 bases from J, with 11 bases between. The CDR3 sequence is CATSGRRGETQYF. The CDR3 DNA reads TGTGCCACCAGCGGTAGAAGGGGAGAGACCCAGTACTTC.

V is TRBV29-1 and J is TRBJ2-1; 7 nucleotides agree with TRBD1. CDR3 length: 16 amino acids. With V trimmed by 4 bases and J by 0 bases, 9 bases remained unmatched. CDR1 and CDR2 (germline): SQVTM, ANQGSEA. The CDR3 region is CSVGPPGGSSYNEQFF. In DNA, the CDR3 is TGCAGCGTTGGGCCTCCAGGGGGTAGCTCCTACAATGAGCAGTTCTTC.